This passage covers 5 T cell receptor beta chains from one sample sequenced in a study of blood T cell repertoires in COVID-19. The assay was immunoSEQ multiplex PCR, and TCRdb's table has in-frame clones only and misses some. The sample gives some 120,000 clones, less than 90% of which show up once; over 15% is in the top ten. The source material was PBMCs or T cells enriched from blood (not recorded which). These receptors came from a man under 40 who had recovered from COVID-19.

This clone occurred once. The V and J genes are TRBV2 and TRBJ2-1; 8 nucleotides match TRBD1. J lost 7 bases, V lost 3 bases, and 5 bases had no gene match. Germline CDR1 reads SNHLY; CDR2 reads FYNNEI. CDR3 length: 14 residues. Here the CDR3 DNA reads TGTGCCAGCAGTGAGGGCGGACAGGGAAATGAGCAGTTCTTC. Protein: CASSEGGQGNEQFF.

V is TRBV6-5 and J is TRBJ1-6; D is possibly TRBD1 (6 bases). CDR1 and CDR2 from the germline V gene are MNHEY and SVGAGI. The CDR3 contains 15 residues. Trimming took 9 bases from V and 10 from J, leaving 22 bases between them. DNA for the CDR3: TGTGCCAGTTTGGGGGCCCAGGGGATTAACTCACCCCTCCACTTT. It codes for CASLGAQGINSPLHF.

The CDR3 spells CASSMITGGNTIYF. CDR3 sequence (DNA): TGTGCCAGTAGTATGATTACAGGGGGCAACACCATATATTTT. This chain uses TRBV19 with TRBJ1-3, with 9 bases that match TRBD1. V lost 3 bases and J lost 7; bases outside the gene matches: 4. Germline lookup yields CDR1 LNHDA and CDR2 SQIVND (reference sequence). The CDR3 runs to 14 residues. The whole variable domain, remainder taken from reference TRBV19 and TRBJ1-3, is DGGITQSPKYLFRKEGQNVTLSCEQNLNHDAMYWYRQDPGQGLRLIYYSQIVNDFQKGDIAEGYSVSREKKESFPLTVTSAQKNPTAFYLCASSMITGGNTIYFGEGSWLTVV.

This chain connects TRBV19 to TRBJ1-4; D not certain. Trimming stripped 3 bases from V and 0 bases from J, with 11 bases between. Germline V gene lookup returns CDR1 LNHDA and CDR2 SQIVND (reference sequence). The CDR3 runs to 16 residues. The CDR3 is CASSIKPVSTNEKLFF. CDR3 nucleotide sequence: TGTGCCAGTAGTATCAAACCGGTTTCAACTAATGAAAAACTGTTTTTT. Together with reference TRBV19 and TRBJ1-4, the CDR3 gives the full variable domain: DGGITQSPKYLFRKEGQNVTLSCEQNLNHDAMYWYRQDPGQGLRLIYYSQIVNDFQKGDIAEGYSVSREKKESFPLTVTSAQKNPTAFYLCASSIKPVSTNEKLFFGSGTQLSVL.

The rearrangement links TRBV6-6 to TRBJ1-2; maybe TRBD1 (5 bases). The V gene's germline CDR1 is MNHNY and CDR2 SVGAGI (reference sequence). V was clipped by 6 bases and J by 8 bases, with 13 bases between them. The CDR3 is 12 amino acids. The CDR3 is CASSIDSGGYTF. The CDR3 region has the DNA TGTGCCAGCAGCATCGACAGTGGGGGCTACACCTTC.